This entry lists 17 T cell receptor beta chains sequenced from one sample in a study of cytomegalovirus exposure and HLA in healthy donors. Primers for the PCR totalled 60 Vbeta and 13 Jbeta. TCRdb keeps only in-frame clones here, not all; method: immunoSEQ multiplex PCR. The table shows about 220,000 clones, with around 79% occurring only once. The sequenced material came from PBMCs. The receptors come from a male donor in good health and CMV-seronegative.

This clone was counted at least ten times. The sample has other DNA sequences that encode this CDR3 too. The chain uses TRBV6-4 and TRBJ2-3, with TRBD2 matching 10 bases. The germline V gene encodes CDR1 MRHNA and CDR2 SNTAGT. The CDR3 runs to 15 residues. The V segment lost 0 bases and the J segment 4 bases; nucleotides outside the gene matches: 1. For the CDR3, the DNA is TGTGCCAGCAGTGACTCGCTAGCGGGAGCAGATACGCAGTATTTT. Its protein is CASSDSLAGADTQYF.

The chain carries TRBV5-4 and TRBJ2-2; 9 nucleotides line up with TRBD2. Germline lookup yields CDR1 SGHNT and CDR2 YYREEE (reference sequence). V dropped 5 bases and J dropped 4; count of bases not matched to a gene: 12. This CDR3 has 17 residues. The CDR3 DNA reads TGTGCCAGCAGAAGTCCTAGCGGGAAGACGAGCACCGGGGAGCTGTTTTTT. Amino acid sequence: CASRSPSGKTSTGELFF.

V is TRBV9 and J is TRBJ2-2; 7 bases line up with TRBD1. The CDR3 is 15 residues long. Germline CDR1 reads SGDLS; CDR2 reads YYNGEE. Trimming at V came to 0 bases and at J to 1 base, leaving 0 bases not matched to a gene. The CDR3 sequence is CASSVGQGNTGELFF. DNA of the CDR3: TGTGCCAGCAGCGTAGGACAGGGGAACACCGGGGAGCTGTTTTTT.

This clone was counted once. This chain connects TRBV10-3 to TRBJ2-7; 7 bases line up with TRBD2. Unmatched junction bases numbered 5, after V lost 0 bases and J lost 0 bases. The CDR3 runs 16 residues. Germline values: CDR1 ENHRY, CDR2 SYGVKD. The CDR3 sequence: CAISESSSGNSYEQYF. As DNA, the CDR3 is TGTGCCATCAGTGAGTCTTCTAGCGGCAACTCCTACGAGCAGTACTTC.

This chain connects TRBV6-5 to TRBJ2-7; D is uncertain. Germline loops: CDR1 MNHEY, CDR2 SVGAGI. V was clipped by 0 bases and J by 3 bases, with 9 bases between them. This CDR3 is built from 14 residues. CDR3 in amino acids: CASSYSNTDYEQYF. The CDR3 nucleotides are TGTGCCAGCAGTTACTCGAATACAGACTACGAGCAGTACTTC.

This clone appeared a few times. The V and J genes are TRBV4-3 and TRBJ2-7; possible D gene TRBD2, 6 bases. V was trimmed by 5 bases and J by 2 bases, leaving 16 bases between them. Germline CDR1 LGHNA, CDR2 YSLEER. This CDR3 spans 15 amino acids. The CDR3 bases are TGCGCCAGCAGCGGGGCGTGGGGAGGAGCCTACGAGCAGTACTTC. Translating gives CASSGAWGGAYEQYF.

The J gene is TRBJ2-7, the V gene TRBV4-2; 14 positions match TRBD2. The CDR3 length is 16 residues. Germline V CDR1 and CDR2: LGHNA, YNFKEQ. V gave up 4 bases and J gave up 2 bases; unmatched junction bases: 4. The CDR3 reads CASSPGTSGSAYEQYF. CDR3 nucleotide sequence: TGTGCCAGCAGCCCGGGGACTAGCGGGAGCGCCTACGAGCAGTACTTC.

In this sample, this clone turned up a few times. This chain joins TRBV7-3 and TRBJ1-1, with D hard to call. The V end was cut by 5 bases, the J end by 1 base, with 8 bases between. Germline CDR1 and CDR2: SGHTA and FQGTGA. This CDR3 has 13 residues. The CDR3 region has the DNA TGTGCCAGCAGCCAAACGGGGAACACTGAAGCTTTCTTT. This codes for CASSQTGNTEAFF.

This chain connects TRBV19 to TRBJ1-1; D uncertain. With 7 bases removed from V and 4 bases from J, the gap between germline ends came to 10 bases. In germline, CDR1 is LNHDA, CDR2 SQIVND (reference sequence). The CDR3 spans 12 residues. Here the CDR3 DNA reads TGTGCCAGTAAATTTCGGGGCACTGAAGCTTTCTTT. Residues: CASKFRGTEAFF.

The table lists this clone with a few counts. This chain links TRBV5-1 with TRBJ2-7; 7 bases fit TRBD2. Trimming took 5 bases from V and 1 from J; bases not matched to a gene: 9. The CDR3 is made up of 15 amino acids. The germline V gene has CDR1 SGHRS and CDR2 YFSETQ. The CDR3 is CASSYSGGVSYEQYF. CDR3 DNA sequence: TGCGCCAGCAGTTACTCGGGGGGTGTTTCCTACGAGCAGTACTTC.

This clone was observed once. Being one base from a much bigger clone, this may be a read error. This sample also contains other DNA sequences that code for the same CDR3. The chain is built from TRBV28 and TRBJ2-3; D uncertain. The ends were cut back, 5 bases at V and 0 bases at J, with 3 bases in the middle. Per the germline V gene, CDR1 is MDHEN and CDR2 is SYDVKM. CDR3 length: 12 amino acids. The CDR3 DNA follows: TGTGCCAGCAGTCTGAGCACAGATACGCAGTATTTT. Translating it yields CASSLSTDTQYF.

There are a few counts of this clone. The CDR3 is CASRGLGGNTIYF. The CDR3 nucleotides are TGTGCCAGCAGAGGACTGGGAGGAAACACCATATATTTT. V usage is TRBV6-5 and J usage is TRBJ1-3; no clear D gene. Germline V CDR1 and CDR2: MNHEY, SVGAGI. This CDR3 spans 13 amino acids. Trimming took 6 bases from V and 4 from J, leaving 10 bases between them.

The CDR3 DNA follows: TGTGCCAGCAGCTTGATCGGGAGGGCCCCCCAAGAGACCCAGTACTTC. This translates into CASSLIGRAPQETQYF. This chain uses TRBV5-4 with TRBJ2-5, with 8 bases identical to TRBD2. CDR3 length equals 16 residues. CDR1 and CDR2 (germline): SGHNT, YYREEE (reference sequence). The ends lost 1 base at V and 1 base at J; junction bases unmatched: 6.

The CDR3 coding sequence is TGTGCCAGTAGTATTGAGGGGGCCCTACTCGATGAGCAGTTCTTC. Amino acids: CASSIEGALLDEQFF. The gene calls are TRBV19 and TRBJ2-1; 7 bases line up with TRBD1. The CDR3 consists of 15 residues. Germline CDR1 reads LNHDA; CDR2 reads SQIVND (reference sequence). After removal of 3 bases from V and 8 bases from J, the junction contained 10 bases not matched to a gene. Complete variable domain (other parts from reference TRBV19 and TRBJ2-1): DGGITQSPKYLFRKEGQNVTLSCEQNLNHDAMYWYRQDPGQGLRLIYYSQIVNDFQKGDIAEGYSVSREKKESFPLTVTSAQKNPTAFYLCASSIEGALLDEQFFGPGTRLTVL.

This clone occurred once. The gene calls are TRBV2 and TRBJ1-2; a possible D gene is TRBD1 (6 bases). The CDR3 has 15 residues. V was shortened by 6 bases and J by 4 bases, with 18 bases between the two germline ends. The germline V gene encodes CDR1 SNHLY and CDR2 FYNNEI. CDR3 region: CASRALATGAYGYTF. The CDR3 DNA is TGTGCCAGCAGGGCCCTCGCGACAGGCGCCTATGGCTACACCTTC.

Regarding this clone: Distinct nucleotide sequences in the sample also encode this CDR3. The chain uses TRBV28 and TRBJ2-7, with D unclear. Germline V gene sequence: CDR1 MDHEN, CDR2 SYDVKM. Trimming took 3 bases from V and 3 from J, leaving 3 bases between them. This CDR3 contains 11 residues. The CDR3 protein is CASSFYYEQYF. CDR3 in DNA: TGTGCCAGCAGTTTTTACTACGAGCAGTACTTC.

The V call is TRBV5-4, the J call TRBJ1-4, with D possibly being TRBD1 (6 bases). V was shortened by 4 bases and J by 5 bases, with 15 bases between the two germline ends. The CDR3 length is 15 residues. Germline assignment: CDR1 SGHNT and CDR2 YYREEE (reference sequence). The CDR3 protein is CASSQGRGANEKLFF. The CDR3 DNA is TGTGCCAGCAGCCAGGGTCGGGGGGCGAATGAAAAACTGTTTTTT.